In this sample, the clone carrying this T cell receptor beta chain turned up a few times. Trimming removed 5 bases from V and 2 bases from J, with 9 bases in between. The CDR3 consists of 13 residues. Germline V lookup: CDR1 KGHSH, CDR2 LQKENI. Authors' processing steps: Amplified reference gene primers provided the basis for estimating nucleated cell counts. Data came from immunoSEQ multiplex PCR; TCRdb stores just in-frame clones and leaves some out. V and J calls and clone size are as listed in that table; D and trimming were resolved from the DNA. The sample includes about half a million clones, 70% to 90% seen only once; the top ten take 3.2%. This record comes from a study of blood T cell repertoires in COVID-19. Study as a whole: Donors in the United States, Italy and Spain gave samples during acute or convalescent COVID-19. PBMCs, B-cell-depleted T cells, or T cells were the source of the cDNA or gDNA that made up the material.

The origin of this receptor is a human donor in a cohort sampled during active COVID-19. V usage is TRBV18 and J usage is TRBJ1-1, with a tentative D call TRBD1 (5 bases). The sample comprised peripheral blood. The CDR3 sequence: CASSTQGNTEAFF. In DNA, the CDR3 is TGTGCCAGCTCAACCCAGGGAAACACTGAAGCTTTCTTT.